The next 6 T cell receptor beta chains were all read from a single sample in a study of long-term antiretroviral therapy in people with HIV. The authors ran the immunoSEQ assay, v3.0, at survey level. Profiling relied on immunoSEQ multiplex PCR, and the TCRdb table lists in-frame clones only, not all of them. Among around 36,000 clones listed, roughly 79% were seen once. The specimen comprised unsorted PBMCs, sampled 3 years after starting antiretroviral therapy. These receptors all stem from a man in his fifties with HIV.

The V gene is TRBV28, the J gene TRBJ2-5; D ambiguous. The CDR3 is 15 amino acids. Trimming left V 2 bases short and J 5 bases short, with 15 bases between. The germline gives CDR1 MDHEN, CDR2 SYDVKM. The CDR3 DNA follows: TGTGCCAGCAGTTTAGCGGAGACGGCAAGGGAGACCCAGTACTTC. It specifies CASSLAETARETQYF.

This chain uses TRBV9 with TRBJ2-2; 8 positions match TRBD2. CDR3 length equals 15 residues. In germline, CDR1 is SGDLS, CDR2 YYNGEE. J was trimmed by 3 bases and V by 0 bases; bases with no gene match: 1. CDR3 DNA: TGTGCCAGCAGCGTAGTAGCGGGGTACACCGGGGAGCTGTTTTTT. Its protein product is CASSVVAGYTGELFF.

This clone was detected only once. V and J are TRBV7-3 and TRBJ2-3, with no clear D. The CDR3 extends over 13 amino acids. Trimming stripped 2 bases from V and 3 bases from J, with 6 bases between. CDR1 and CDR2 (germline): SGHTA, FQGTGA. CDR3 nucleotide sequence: TGTGCCAGCAGCTTATGGAGAACAGATACGCAGTATTTT. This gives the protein CASSLWRTDTQYF.

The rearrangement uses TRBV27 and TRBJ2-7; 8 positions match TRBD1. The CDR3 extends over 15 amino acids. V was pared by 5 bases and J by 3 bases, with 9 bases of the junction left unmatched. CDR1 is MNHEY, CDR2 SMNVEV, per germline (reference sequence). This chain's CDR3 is CASSKGGTGHYEQYF. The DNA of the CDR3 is TGTGCCAGCAGTAAAGGAGGGACAGGCCACTACGAGCAGTACTTC.

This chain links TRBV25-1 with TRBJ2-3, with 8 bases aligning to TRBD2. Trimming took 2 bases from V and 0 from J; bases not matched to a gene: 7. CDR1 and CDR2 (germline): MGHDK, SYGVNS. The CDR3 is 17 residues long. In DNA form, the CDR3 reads TGTGCCAGCAGTGAAGTCCCCACTAGCGGTAGCACAGATACGCAGTATTTT. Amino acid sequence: CASSEVPTSGSTDTQYF. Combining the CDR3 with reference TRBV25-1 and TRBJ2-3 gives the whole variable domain EADIYQTPRYLVIGTGKKITLECSQTMGHDKMYWYQQDPGMELHLIHYSYGVNSTEKGDLSSESTVSRIRTEHFPLTLESARPSHTSQYLCASSEVPTSGSTDTQYFGPGTRLTVL.

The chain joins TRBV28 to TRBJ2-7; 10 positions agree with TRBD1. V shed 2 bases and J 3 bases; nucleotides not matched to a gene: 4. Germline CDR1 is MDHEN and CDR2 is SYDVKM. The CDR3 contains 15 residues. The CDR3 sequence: CASSLAGTGVYEQYF. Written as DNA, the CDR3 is TGTGCCAGCAGTTTAGCCGGGACAGGGGTCTACGAGCAGTACTTC.